One sample yielded the 6 T cell receptor beta chains listed below, sequenced in a study of glioma-infiltrating T cells after dendritic cell vaccination. Assay: immunoSEQ multiplex PCR; the TCRdb copy retains only in-frame clones and omits some. The sample holds about 64,000 clones, 80% to 85% seen once. The starting material was blood, obtained before dendritic cell vaccination. The receptors stem from a human donor with glioblastoma.

The chain employs TRBV5-5 and TRBJ2-2; tentatively, D is TRBD1 (6 bases). The germline V gene encodes CDR1 SGHKS and CDR2 YYEKEE (reference sequence). Trimming removed 0 bases at V and 4 bases at J, with 13 bases between. CDR3 length: 16 amino acids. CDR3 residues: CASSLAGWGLTGELFF. CDR3 DNA sequence: TGTGCCAGCAGCTTGGCCGGGTGGGGGCTCACCGGGGAGCTGTTTTTT.

The chain combines TRBV27 with TRBJ2-1; 9 bases are shared with TRBD2. The V segment lost 7 bases and the J segment 15 bases; nucleotides outside the gene matches: 22. From germline, CDR1 is MNHEY and CDR2 SMNVEV (reference sequence). The CDR3 has 16 residues. The CDR3 sequence: CASKGFQETSGFLGFF. The CDR3 DNA is TGTGCCAGCAAGGGCTTCCAGGAGACTAGCGGATTTTTAGGGTTCTTC.

The V call is TRBV28, the J call TRBJ2-3; 9 bases map to TRBD2. With V trimmed by 4 bases and J by 6 bases, 8 bases remained unmatched. The CDR3 is made up of 15 amino acids. CDR1 is MDHEN and CDR2 is SYDVKM in the germline V gene. DNA for the CDR3: TGTGCCAGCAGTTCTGGCGGGGGGGCCAAGGATACGCAGTATTTT. As protein: CASSSGGGAKDTQYF.

This chain links TRBV4-1 with TRBJ2-3; possibly TRBD2 for D (6 bases). Germline V gene data show CDR1 as MGHRA and CDR2 as YSYEKL. Trimming cost V 1 base and J 7 bases, with 24 bases left between them. The CDR3 is 18 residues long. Here the CDR3 reads CASSQGGRGTQTRYTQYF. The CDR3 DNA follows: TGCGCCAGCAGCCAAGGGGGAAGAGGGACTCAAACTAGATATACGCAGTATTTT.

The V gene is TRBV4-1, the J gene TRBJ2-1, with 10 bases aligning to TRBD2. V shed 5 bases and J 2 bases; nucleotides not matched to a gene: 6. CDR3 size: 16 residues. Germline CDR1 reads MGHRA; CDR2 reads YSYEKL. The CDR3 sequence: CASSSRSGGAYNEQFF. The CDR3 DNA reads TGCGCCAGCAGCTCAAGAAGCGGGGGGGCCTACAATGAGCAGTTCTTC.

The chain couples TRBV28 to TRBJ2-7; 7 nucleotides agree with TRBD1. With 3 bases clipped from V and 9 bases from J, the junction kept 8 bases outside the gene matches. This CDR3 comprises 13 residues. Germline CDR1 reads MDHEN; CDR2 reads SYDVKM. CDR3 loop: CASSFSDRVGQYF. The CDR3 DNA reads TGTGCCAGCAGTTTCTCTGACAGGGTTGGGCAGTACTTC. Full variable domain (rest looked up from reference TRBV28 and TRBJ2-7): DVKVTQSSRYLVKRTGEKVFLECVQDMDHENMFWYRQDPGLGLRLIYFSYDVKMKEKGDIPEGYSVSREKKERFSLILESASTNQTSMYLCASSFSDRVGQYFGPGTRLTVT.